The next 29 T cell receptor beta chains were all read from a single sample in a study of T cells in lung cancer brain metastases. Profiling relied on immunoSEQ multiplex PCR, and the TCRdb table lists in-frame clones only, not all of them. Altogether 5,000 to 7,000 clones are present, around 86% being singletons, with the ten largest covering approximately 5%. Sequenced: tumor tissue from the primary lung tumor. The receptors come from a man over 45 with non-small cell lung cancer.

The CDR3 coding sequence is TGTGCCAGCGGCTTGAGGACAGGGGGCGGTGAAAAACTGTTTTTT. This codes for CASGLRTGGGEKLFF. The rearrangement links TRBV6-1 to TRBJ1-4, with 11 nucleotides matching TRBD1. With 8 bases clipped from V and 7 bases from J, the junction kept 9 bases outside the gene matches. The CDR3 is 15 amino acids. Germline CDR1 is MNHNS and CDR2 is SASEGT.

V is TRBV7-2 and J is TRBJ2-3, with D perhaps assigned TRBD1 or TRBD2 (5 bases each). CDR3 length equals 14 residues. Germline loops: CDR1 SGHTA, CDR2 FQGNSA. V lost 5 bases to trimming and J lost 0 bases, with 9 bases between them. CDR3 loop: CASSRDLSTDTQYF. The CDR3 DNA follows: TGTGCCAGCAGCCGGGACCTCAGCACAGATACGCAGTATTTT.

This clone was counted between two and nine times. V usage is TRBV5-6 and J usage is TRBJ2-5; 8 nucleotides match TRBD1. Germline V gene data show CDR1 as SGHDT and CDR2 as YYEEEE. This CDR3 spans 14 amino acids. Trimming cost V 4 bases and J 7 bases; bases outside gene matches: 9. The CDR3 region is CASSAGQGRGTQYF. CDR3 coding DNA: TGTGCCAGCAGCGCCGGACAGGGACGGGGGACCCAGTACTTC.

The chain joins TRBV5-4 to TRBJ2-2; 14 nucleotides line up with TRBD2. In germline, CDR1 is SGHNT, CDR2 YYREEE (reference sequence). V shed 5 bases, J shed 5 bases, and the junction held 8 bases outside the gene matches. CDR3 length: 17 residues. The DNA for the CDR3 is TGTGCCAGCAGTCTTAGACTAGCGGGGGGGCGAACCGGGGAGCTGTTTTTT. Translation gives CASSLRLAGGRTGELFF.

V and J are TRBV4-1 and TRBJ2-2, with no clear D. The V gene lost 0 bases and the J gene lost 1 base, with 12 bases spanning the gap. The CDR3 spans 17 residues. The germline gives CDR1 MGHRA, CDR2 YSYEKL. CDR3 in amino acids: CASSQESSAGNTGELFF. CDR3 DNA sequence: TGCGCCAGCAGCCAAGAATCGAGTGCCGGGAACACCGGGGAGCTGTTTTTT.

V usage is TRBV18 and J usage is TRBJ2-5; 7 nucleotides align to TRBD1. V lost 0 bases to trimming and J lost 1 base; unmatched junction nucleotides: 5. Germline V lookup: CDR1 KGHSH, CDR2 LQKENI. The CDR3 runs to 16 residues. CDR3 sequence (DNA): TGTGCCAGCTCACCACCGCAACAGGGGCTCCAAGAGACCCAGTACTTC. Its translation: CASSPPQQGLQETQYF.

The CDR3 loop is CASSPPPGTYSYTF. The CDR3 bases are TGTGCCAGCTCACCACCTCCAGGGACATATAGCTACACCTTC. The rearrangement joins TRBV18 to TRBJ1-2, with D possibly TRBD1 on 6 matching bases. The CDR3 loop spans 14 amino acids. Germline CDR1 is KGHSH and CDR2 is LQKENI. V was clipped by 0 bases and J by 9 bases, with 14 bases between them.

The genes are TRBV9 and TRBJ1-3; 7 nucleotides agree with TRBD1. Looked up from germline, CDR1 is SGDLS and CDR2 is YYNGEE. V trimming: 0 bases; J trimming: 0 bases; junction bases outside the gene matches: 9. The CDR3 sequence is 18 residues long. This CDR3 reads CASSVAPGQRHSGNTIYF. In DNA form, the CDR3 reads TGTGCCAGCAGCGTAGCACCGGGACAGCGCCACTCTGGAAACACCATATATTTT.

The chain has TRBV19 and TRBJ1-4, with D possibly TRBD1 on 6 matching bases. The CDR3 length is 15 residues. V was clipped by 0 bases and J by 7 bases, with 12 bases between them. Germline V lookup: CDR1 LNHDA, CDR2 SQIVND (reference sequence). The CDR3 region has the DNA TGTGCCAGTAGTATAGATGGGGGCCCACGTGAAAAACTGTTTTTT. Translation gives CASSIDGGPREKLFF.

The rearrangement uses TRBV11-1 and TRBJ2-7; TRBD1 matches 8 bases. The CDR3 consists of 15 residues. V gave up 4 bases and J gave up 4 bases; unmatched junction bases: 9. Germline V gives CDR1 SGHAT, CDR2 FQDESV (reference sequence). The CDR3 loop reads CASSSNYRGSYEQYF. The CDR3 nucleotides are TGTGCCAGCAGCTCAAACTACAGGGGGAGTTACGAGCAGTACTTC.

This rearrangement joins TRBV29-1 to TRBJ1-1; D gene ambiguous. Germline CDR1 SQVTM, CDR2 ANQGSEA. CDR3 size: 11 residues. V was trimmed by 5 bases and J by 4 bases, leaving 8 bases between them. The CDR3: CSVRTATEAFF. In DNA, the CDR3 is TGCAGCGTTAGGACTGCCACTGAAGCTTTCTTT.

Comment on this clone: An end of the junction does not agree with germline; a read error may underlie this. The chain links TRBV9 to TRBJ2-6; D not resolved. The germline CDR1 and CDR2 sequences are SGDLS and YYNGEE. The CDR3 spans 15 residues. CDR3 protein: CASTVSDSGANVLTF. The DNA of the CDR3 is TGTGCCAGCACCGTATCGGACTCTGGGGCCAACGTCCTGACTTTC.

CDR3 DNA: TGCGCCAGCAGCCCCCTCCTCCATCCCTACGAGCAGTACTTC. Translated, it gives CASSPLLHPYEQYF. The chain links TRBV4-1 to TRBJ2-5; D remains unclear. Matching the DNA end better, TRBJ2-7 makes the J call doubtful. Germline CDR1 and CDR2: MGHRA and YSYEKL. This CDR3 region has 14 residues.

This CDR3 is CASSLDRPSGTSSYEQYF. The CDR3 DNA reads as TGTGCCAGCAGCTTAGACCGTCCATCCGGGACGAGCTCCTACGAGCAGTACTTC. V usage is TRBV11-2 and J usage is TRBJ2-7; tentatively, D is TRBD1 or TRBD2 (5 bases each). The CDR3 is made up of 18 amino acids. Germline lookup yields CDR1 SGHAT and CDR2 FQNNGV. V lost 0 bases and J lost 0, with 18 bases in between.

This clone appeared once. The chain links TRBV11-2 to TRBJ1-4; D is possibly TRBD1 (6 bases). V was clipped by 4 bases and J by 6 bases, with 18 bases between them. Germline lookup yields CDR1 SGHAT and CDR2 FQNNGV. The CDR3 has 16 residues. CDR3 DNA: TGTGCCAGCAGCTCAGAATGGGGGGCTTCGGATGAAAAACTGTTTTTT. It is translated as CASSSEWGASDEKLFF. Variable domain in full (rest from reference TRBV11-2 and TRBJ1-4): EAGVAQSPRYKIIEKRQSVAFWCNPISGHATLYWYQQILGQGPKLLIQFQNNGVVDDSQLPKDRFSAERLKGVDSTLKIQPAKLEDSAVYLCASSSEWGASDEKLFFGSGTQLSVL.

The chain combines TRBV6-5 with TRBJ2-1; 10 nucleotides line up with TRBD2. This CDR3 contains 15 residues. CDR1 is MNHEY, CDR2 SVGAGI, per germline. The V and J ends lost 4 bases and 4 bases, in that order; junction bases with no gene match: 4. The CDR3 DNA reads TGTGCCAGCAGTTCGAGCGGGGGGGTATACAATGAGCAGTTCTTC. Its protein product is CASSSSGGVYNEQFF.

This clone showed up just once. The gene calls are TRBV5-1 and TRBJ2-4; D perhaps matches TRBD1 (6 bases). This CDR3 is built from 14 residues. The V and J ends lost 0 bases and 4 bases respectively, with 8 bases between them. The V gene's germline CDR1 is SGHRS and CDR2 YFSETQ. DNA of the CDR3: TGCGCCAGCAGCTTGGCCACAGGGAAAAACATTCAGTACTTC. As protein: CASSLATGKNIQYF. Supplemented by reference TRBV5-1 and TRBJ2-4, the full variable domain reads KAGVTQTPRYLIKTRGQQVTLSCSPISGHRSVSWYQQTPGQGLQFLFEYFSETQRNKGNFPGRFSGRQFSNSRSEMNVSTLELGDSALYLCASSLATGKNIQYFGAGTRLSVL.

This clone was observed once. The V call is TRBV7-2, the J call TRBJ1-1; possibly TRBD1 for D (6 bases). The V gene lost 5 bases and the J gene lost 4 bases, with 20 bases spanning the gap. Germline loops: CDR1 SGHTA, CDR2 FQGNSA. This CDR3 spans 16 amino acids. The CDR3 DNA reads TGTGCCAGCAGCCCACGGCAGGGGCGAGGTGGCACTGAAGCTTTCTTT. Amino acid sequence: CASSPRQGRGGTEAFF.

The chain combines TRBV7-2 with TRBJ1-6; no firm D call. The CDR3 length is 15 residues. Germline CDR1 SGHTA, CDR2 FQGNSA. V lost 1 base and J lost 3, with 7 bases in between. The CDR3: CASSLGAGYNSPLHF. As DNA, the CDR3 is TGTGCCAGCAGCTTAGGCGCCGGCTATAATTCACCCCTCCACTTT.

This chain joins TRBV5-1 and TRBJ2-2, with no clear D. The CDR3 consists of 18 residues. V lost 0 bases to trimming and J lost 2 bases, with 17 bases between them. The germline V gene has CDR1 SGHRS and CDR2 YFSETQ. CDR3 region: CASSLGARGISNTGELFF. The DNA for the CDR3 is TGCGCCAGCAGCTTGGGGGCCCGTGGTATTAGCAACACCGGGGAGCTGTTTTTT.

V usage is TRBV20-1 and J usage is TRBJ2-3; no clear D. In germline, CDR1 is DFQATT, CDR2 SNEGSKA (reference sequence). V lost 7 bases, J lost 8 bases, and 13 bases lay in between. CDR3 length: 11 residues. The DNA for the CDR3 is TGCAGTGTGGACCCGAAGGGTACGCAGTATTTT. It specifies CSVDPKGTQYF.

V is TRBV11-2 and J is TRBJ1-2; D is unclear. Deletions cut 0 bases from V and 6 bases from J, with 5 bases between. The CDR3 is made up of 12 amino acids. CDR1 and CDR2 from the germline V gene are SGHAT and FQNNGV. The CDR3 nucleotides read TGTGCCAGCAGCTTAGATGTCGATGGCTACACCTTC. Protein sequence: CASSLDVDGYTF.

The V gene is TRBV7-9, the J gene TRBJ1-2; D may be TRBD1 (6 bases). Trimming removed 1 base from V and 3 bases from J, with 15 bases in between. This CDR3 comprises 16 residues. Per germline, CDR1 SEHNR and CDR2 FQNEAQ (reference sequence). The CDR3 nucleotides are TGTGCCAGCAGCTTAGGAGCCGCGGACAGACACTATGGCTACACCTTC. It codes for CASSLGAADRHYGYTF.

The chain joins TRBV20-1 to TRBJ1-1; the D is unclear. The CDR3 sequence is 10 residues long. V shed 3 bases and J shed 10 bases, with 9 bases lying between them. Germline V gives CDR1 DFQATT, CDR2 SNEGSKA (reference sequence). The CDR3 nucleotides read TGCAGTGCTAGCTACCGGGGAGCTTTCTTT. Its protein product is CSASYRGAFF.

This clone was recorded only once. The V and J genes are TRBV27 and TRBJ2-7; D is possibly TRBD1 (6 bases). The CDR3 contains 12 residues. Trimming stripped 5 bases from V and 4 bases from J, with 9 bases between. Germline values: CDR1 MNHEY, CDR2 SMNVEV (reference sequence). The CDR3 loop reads CASSRDRYEQYF. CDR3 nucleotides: TGTGCCAGCAGTCGCGACAGGTACGAGCAGTACTTC.

CDR3 sequence: CASSQGTSLQETQYF. The CDR3 nucleotides read TGTGCCAGCAGCCAAGGGACTAGCCTCCAAGAGACCCAGTACTTC. The chain combines TRBV4-2 with TRBJ2-5, with TRBD2 identical over 8 bases. The CDR3 has 15 amino acids. The germline gives CDR1 LGHNA, CDR2 YNFKEQ. J lost 1 base, V lost 1 base, and 2 bases had no gene match.

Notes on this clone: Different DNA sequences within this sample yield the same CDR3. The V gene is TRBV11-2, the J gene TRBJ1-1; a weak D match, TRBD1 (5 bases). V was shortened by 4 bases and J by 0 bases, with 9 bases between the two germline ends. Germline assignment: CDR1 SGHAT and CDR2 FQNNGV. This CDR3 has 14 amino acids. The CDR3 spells CASSYGQMNTEAFF. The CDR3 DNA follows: TGTGCCAGCAGCTATGGACAAATGAACACTGAAGCTTTCTTT.

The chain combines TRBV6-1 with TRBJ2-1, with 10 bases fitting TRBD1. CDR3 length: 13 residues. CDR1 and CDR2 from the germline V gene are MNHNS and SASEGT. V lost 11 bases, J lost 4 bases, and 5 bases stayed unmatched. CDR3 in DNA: TGTGCCTCTTGGGGACAGGGGTACAATGAGCAGTTCTTC. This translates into CASWGQGYNEQFF.

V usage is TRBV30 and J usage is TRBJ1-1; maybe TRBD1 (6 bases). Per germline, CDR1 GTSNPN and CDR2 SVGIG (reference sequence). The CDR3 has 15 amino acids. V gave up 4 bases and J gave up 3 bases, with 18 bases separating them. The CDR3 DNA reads TGTGCCTGGATCATAACAGGGAGAGGGGACACTGAAGCTTTCTTT. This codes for CAWIITGRGDTEAFF.